The 18 T cell receptor beta chains reported below all come from one sample, sequenced in a study of T cells after yellow fever vaccination. TCRdb recomputed calls from the 5' RACE reads with MiXCR, one row per CDR3 protein. Of a few hundred thousand distinct CDR3 sequences in the sample, 19% were seen once. The sample in question was PBMCs, obtained 15 days after the yellow fever booster vaccination. Receptors were obtained from a man under 40 who received the YFV17D yellow fever vaccine.

This chain links TRBV27 with TRBJ2-2; D may be TRBD1 (6 bases). The V gene lost 5 bases and the J gene lost 2 bases, with 12 bases spanning the gap. The CDR3 has 15 amino acids. The germline CDR1 and CDR2 sequences are MNHEY and SMNVEV (reference sequence). DNA for the CDR3: TGTGCCAGCAGTGCTCGGACAGCTAACACCGGGGAGCTGTTTTTT. This encodes CASSARTANTGELFF.

The V and J genes are TRBV11-3 and TRBJ2-1; 9 bases map to TRBD2. Trimming cost V 1 base and J 8 bases; bases outside gene matches: 6. CDR1 is SGHNT, CDR2 YENEEA, per germline. The CDR3 totals 15 residues. CDR3 nucleotide sequence: TGTGCCAGCAGCTTAGGATTTAGCGGGGGCGATGAGCAGTTCTTC. This sequence encodes CASSLGFSGGDEQFF.

The rearrangement links TRBV27 to TRBJ2-7; no firm D call. Germline CDR1 is MNHEY and CDR2 is SMNVEV (reference sequence). V dropped 3 bases and J dropped 3 bases, with 9 bases sitting between them. The CDR3 contains 13 residues. CDR3 bases: TGTGCCAGCAGTTTTGGGCCAAACTACGAGCAGTACTTC. Its translation is CASSFGPNYEQYF.

At least ten counts were recorded for this clonotype. J is TRBJ2-3 and V is TRBV24-1, with 9 bases identical to TRBD1. The CDR3 runs 13 residues. The V gene end was trimmed by 10 bases and the J gene end by 0 bases; junction bases not matched to a gene: 1. Germline CDR1 reads KGHDR; CDR2 reads SFDVKD. The CDR3 loop reads CATGTGSTDTQYF. The CDR3 bases are TGTGCCACGGGGACAGGGAGCACAGATACGCAGTATTTT.

Worth noting for this clonotype: The junction and the germline gene differ at one end; a read error may be behind it. The chain is built from TRBV5-1 and TRBJ2-5; D perhaps matches TRBD2 (6 bases). The CDR3 covers 15 residues. Germline loops: CDR1 SGHRS, CDR2 YFSETQ. The CDR3 region is CASSLTGDVQGTQYF. The CDR3 nucleotides read TGCGCCAGCAGCTTGACGGGGGACGTTCAAGGGACCCAGTACTTC. Full variable domain (missing parts from reference TRBV5-1 and TRBJ2-5): KAGVTQTPRYLIKTRGQQVTLSCSPISGHRSVSWYQQTPGQGLQFLFEYFSETQRNKGNFPGRFSGRQFSNSRSEMNVSTLELGDSALYLCASSLTGDVQGTQYFGPGTRLLVL.

V gene TRBV9 combines with J gene TRBJ1-1, with D perhaps matching TRBD1 (6 bases). The CDR3 is made up of 15 amino acids. Germline V lookup: CDR1 SGDLS, CDR2 YYNGEE. The V and J ends lost 0 bases and 4 bases respectively, with 13 bases between them. CDR3 DNA sequence: TGTGCCAGCAGCGTAGTAAACAGGGCAGGCACTGAAGCTTTCTTT. It translates to CASSVVNRAGTEAFF.

This clonotype was detected ten times or more. The CDR3 here is CASSLRGDYNEQFF. CDR3 in DNA: TGTGCCAGCAGTTTACGGGGGGACTACAATGAGCAGTTCTTC. The chain employs TRBV12-3 or TRBV12-4 and TRBJ2-1, with 7 nucleotides matching TRBD2. The CDR3 covers 14 residues. V lost 2 bases and J lost 3; bases outside the gene matches: 1.

The gene calls are TRBV7-2 and TRBJ2-7, with 11 bases aligning to TRBD2. The V and J ends lost 5 bases and 7 bases, in that order; junction bases with no gene match: 10. Germline V gene sequence: CDR1 SGHTA, CDR2 FQGNSA. The CDR3 runs to 15 residues. The chain's CDR3 is CASSTDSASGREQYF. The CDR3 nucleotides are TGTGCCAGCAGCACCGATAGTGCTAGCGGGAGGGAGCAGTACTTC.

This sequence joins TRBV12-3 or TRBV12-4 and TRBJ2-5, with 7 bases identical to TRBD1. This CDR3 is 14 amino acids long. The J segment lost 4 bases and the V segment lost 6 bases, leaving 8 bases of the junction unmatched. CDR3 residues: CASRITGDLETQYF. DNA of the CDR3: TGTGCCAGCAGGATAACAGGGGATCTAGAGACCCAGTACTTC.

Only a few counts were recorded for this clonotype. V gene TRBV7-2 combines with J gene TRBJ1-2, with no clear D. The germline gives CDR1 SGHTA, CDR2 FQGNSA. The CDR3 has 13 amino acids. Trimming removed 5 bases at V and 1 base at J, with 8 bases between. CDR3 sequence reads: CASSPDNNYGYTF. The CDR3 DNA follows: TGTGCCAGCAGCCCCGACAATAACTATGGCTACACCTTC.

This clonotype has a handful of counts. The chain carries TRBV14 and TRBJ1-1; 8 bases match TRBD1. J gave up 3 bases and V 5 bases, and 5 bases lay outside the gene matches. Germline CDR1 SGHDN, CDR2 FVKESK. The CDR3 is 14 amino acids. The CDR3 DNA reads as TGTGCCAGCAGCGGCCGGGACAGGTACACTGAAGCTTTCTTT. It specifies CASSGRDRYTEAFF.

The rearrangement uses TRBV7-2 and TRBJ2-3, with TRBD2 identical over 11 bases. The V segment lost 5 bases and the J segment 5 bases; nucleotides outside the gene matches: 3. This CDR3 is built from 14 residues. Looked up from germline, CDR1 is SGHTA and CDR2 is FQGNSA. The CDR3 bases are TGTGCCAGCAGCCGACTAGCGGGAATAGATACGCAGTATTTT. Translating it yields CASSRLAGIDTQYF.

This clonotype was recorded at least ten times. The genes are TRBV6-1 and TRBJ2-1; 9 bases fit TRBD1. Germline-derived CDR1 and CDR2 are MNHNS and SASEGT. Trimming at V came to 6 bases and at J to 4 bases, leaving 7 bases not matched to a gene. CDR3 length: 15 residues. CDR3 DNA sequence: TGTGCCAGCAGCTCCGGGACAGGGACTTACAATGAGCAGTTCTTC. It is translated as CASSSGTGTYNEQFF.

This clonotype was observed a few times. This chain links TRBV4-2 with TRBJ2-7; TRBD1 is a possible D gene (6 bases). The ends were cut back, 1 base at V and 3 bases at J, with 13 bases in the middle. The CDR3 is made up of 15 amino acids. CDR1 and CDR2 (germline): LGHNA, YNFKEQ. This CDR3 is CASSQVPGQGYEQYF. The DNA for the CDR3 is TGTGCCAGCAGCCAAGTTCCGGGACAAGGCTACGAGCAGTACTTC.

This clonotype has only a few counts. The rearrangement uses TRBV28 and TRBJ2-7; no definite D call. The CDR3 runs 16 residues. Looked up from germline, CDR1 is MDHEN and CDR2 is SYDVKM. Trimming cost V 6 bases and J 0 bases, with 18 bases left between them. In DNA, the CDR3 is TGTGCCAGCAGGTCTGGGTCCGGGCTAGGCTCCTACGAGCAGTACTTC. It encodes CASRSGSGLGSYEQYF.

This clonotype was seen many times. The genes are TRBV7-2 and TRBJ2-3; D tentatively reads TRBD1 or TRBD2 (5 bases each). CDR1 SGHTA and CDR2 FQGNSA come from the germline V gene. There are 11 residues in the CDR3. V lost 3 bases and J 8 bases, leaving 6 bases between the germline ends. CDR3 loop: CASSFGGTQYF. The DNA of the CDR3 is TGTGCCAGCAGCTTTGGGGGTACGCAGTATTTT.

The chain is built from TRBV4-2 and TRBJ2-2; 10 bases are shared with TRBD2. Germline-derived CDR1 and CDR2 are LGHNA and YNFKEQ. CDR3 length equals 17 residues. The J segment lost 0 bases and the V segment lost 2 bases, leaving 3 bases of the junction unmatched. DNA of the CDR3: TGTGCCAGCAGCCAACCTAGCGGGGGTACGAACACCGGGGAGCTGTTTTTT. This codes for CASSQPSGGTNTGELFF.

The rearrangement uses TRBV7-2 and TRBJ1-2; TRBD1 might be the D (5 bases). The CDR3 loop spans 17 amino acids. Germline V gene data show CDR1 as SGHTA and CDR2 as FQGNSA. With 2 bases removed from V and 6 bases from J, the gap between germline ends came to 22 bases. The CDR3 DNA follows: TGTGCCAGCAGCTTAATAACGCGGCAGGGAGGAACCCATGGCTACACCTTC. Its translation: CASSLITRQGGTHGYTF. Full variable domain (remainder filled in from reference TRBV7-2 and TRBJ1-2): GAGVSQSPSNKVTEKGKDVELRCDPISGHTALYWYRQSLGQGLEFLIYFQGNSAPDKSGLPSDRFSAERTGGSVSTLTIQRTQQEDSAVYLCASSLITRQGGTHGYTFGSGTRLTVV.